What follows are 11 T cell receptor beta chains derived from one specimen sequenced in a study of T-cell reconstitution after alpha-beta-depleted transplantation in children. Unique molecular identifiers featured in how the TCRbeta library was prepared. One entry per CDR3 protein, called by TCRdb with MiXCR from the PCR reads. This table has 490,000 or so distinct CDR3 sequences, about 11% appearing once. The material sequenced was PBMCs, taken before TCRalphabeta/CD19-depleted stem cell transplant. The receptors derive from a child younger than 10 with inherited bone marrow failure, due to receive a stem cell transplant.

This clonotype has just a few counts. The CDR3 nucleotides are TGTGCCAGCAGCTTAGGAGAACCCTCGCAATTCTTC. Residues: CASSLGEPSQFF. The chain joins TRBV13 to TRBJ2-1, with no clear D. The CDR3 has 12 amino acids. Germline lookup yields CDR1 PRHDT and CDR2 FYEKMQ (reference sequence). V lost 0 bases to trimming and J lost 16 bases, with 13 bases between them.

Note on this clonotype: With a much larger clone just one base away, this may be a read error. This rearrangement joins TRBV20-1 to TRBJ2-7; 8 nucleotides line up with TRBD1. The V gene's germline CDR1 is DFQATT and CDR2 SNEGSKA (reference sequence). The J segment lost 9 bases and the V segment lost 5 bases, leaving 9 bases of the junction unmatched. The CDR3 has 12 residues. The CDR3 region is CSAGRQGRGQYF. CDR3 coding DNA: TGCAGTGCTGGCCGACAGGGGCGCGGGCAGTACTTC.

V and J are TRBV7-9 and TRBJ2-1, with TRBD2 matching 13 bases. The better agreement between TRBJ2-7 and the DNA end casts doubt on the J call. Per the germline V gene, CDR1 is SEHNR and CDR2 is FQNEAQ (reference sequence). The CDR3 has 15 amino acids. The CDR3 nucleotides read TGTGCCAGCAGCCTTGGGACTAGCGGGAACAATGAGCAGTACTTC. Its translation: CASSLGTSGNNEQYF.

This clonotype has at least ten counts. The chain carries TRBV12-3 or TRBV12-4 and TRBJ2-4; D gene uncertain. The CDR3 is made up of 15 amino acids. V lost 3 bases and J 5 bases, leaving 14 bases between the germline ends. CDR3 bases: TGTGCCAGCAGTTTTGGACGGCAAAGACAAAACATTCAGTACTTC. Translating gives CASSFGRQRQNIQYF.

This clonotype was observed once. The chain combines TRBV5-1 with TRBJ2-7; tentative D call: TRBD1 (6 bases). Looked up from germline, CDR1 is SGHRS and CDR2 is YFSETQ. CDR3 size: 14 residues. The V and J ends lost 7 bases and 3 bases respectively, with 17 bases between them. CDR3 amino acids: CASFPRTGSYEQYF. CDR3 in DNA: TGCGCCAGCTTCCCGAGAACAGGGAGCTACGAGCAGTACTTC.

This clonotype has just one count. The chain is built from TRBV27 and TRBJ2-1; 7 nucleotides align to TRBD1. V was pared by 2 bases and J by 8 bases, with 9 bases of the junction left unmatched. There are 15 residues in the CDR3. The germline CDR1 and CDR2 sequences are MNHEY and SMNVEV (reference sequence). CDR3 loop: CASSLKGALWYEQFF. The CDR3 coding sequence is TGTGCCAGCAGTTTAAAGGGGGCCCTTTGGTATGAGCAGTTCTTC.

This clonotype was counted ten times or more. The rearrangement links TRBV29-1 to TRBJ2-7; no reliable D call. The germline V and J ends were trimmed by 1 base and 3 bases, with 4 bases remaining between them. In germline, CDR1 is SQVTM, CDR2 ANQGSEA. This CDR3 region has 11 residues. The CDR3 bases are TGCAGCGTTGAAGTTGGCTACGAGCAGTACTTC. Translating it yields CSVEVGYEQYF.

This clonotype appeared a few times. This chain links TRBV6-4 with TRBJ1-2, with 12 bases fitting TRBD1. This CDR3 region has 17 residues. From germline, CDR1 is MRHNA and CDR2 SNTAGT. Trimming took 3 bases from V and 3 from J; bases not matched to a gene: 8. The CDR3 reads CASSESPGQGADYGYTF. CDR3 bases: TGTGCCAGCAGTGAGTCTCCGGGACAGGGGGCGGACTATGGCTACACCTTC.

About this clonotype itself: The junction differs from germline at one of its ends, possibly a read error. The chain has TRBV30 and TRBJ2-4; D is ambiguous. CDR3 length: 8 residues. Germline V lookup: CDR1 GTSNPN, CDR2 SVGIG (reference sequence). The CDR3 here is CAWAPGPF. For the CDR3, the DNA is TGTGCCTGGGCTCCCGGCCCCTTC.

This clonotype has at least ten counts. The chain uses TRBV29-1 and TRBJ1-1; TRBD1 might be the D (5 bases). Per germline, CDR1 SQVTM and CDR2 ANQGSEA. This CDR3 is 14 amino acids long. Trimming took off 0 bases at V and 4 bases at J, with 12 bases between the two ends. Here the CDR3 DNA reads TGCAGCGTTGAAGATTGGGCCAGGGCCACTGAAGCTTTCTTT. Protein sequence: CSVEDWARATEAFF. Based on the CDR3 plus reference TRBV29-1 and TRBJ1-1, the full variable domain is SAVISQKPSRDICQRGTSLTIQCQVDSQVTMMFWYRQQPGQSLTLIATANQGSEATYESGFVIDKFPISRPNLTFSTLTVSNMSPEDSSIYLCSVEDWARATEAFFGQGTRLTVV.

This clonotype showed up many times. The chain is built from TRBV10-2 and TRBJ2-7; 14 bases are shared with TRBD2. V dropped 2 bases and J dropped 4; count of bases not matched to a gene: 4. This CDR3 has 16 amino acids. CDR1 is WSHSY and CDR2 is SAAADI in the germline V gene. DNA for the CDR3: TGCGCCAGCAGTGAGGGACTAGCGGGAGGCCTTTACGAGCAGTACTTC. This sequence encodes CASSEGLAGGLYEQYF.